This T cell receptor (beta chain) derives from a study of shared clonotypes between healthy human individuals. Germline CDR1 SGHDT, CDR2 YYEEEE. Trimming cost V 0 bases and J 7 bases, with 10 bases left between them. This CDR3 is 13 amino acids long. Notes on this clone: Its antigen is as yet unknown.

Study conclusions and caveats: Memory subsets generally showed lower estimated richness than naive subsets.

TCRdb's table, derived via immunoSEQ multiplex PCR, lists solely in-frame clones and lacks some. The sample gives approximately 1.5 million clones, approximately 98.5% of which show up once; 0.36% is in the top ten. This receptor was obtained from a man aged 25 to 40 in good health. Sequencing was carried out using naive CD4+ T cells sorted from blood. Subset: CD45RA+ positively selected. The chain is built from TRBV5-6 and TRBJ1-1, with unresolved D. The CDR3 coding sequence is TGTGCCAGCAGCTTGGCCGGGAGATATGAAGCTTTCTTT. Its translation: CASSLAGRYEAFF.